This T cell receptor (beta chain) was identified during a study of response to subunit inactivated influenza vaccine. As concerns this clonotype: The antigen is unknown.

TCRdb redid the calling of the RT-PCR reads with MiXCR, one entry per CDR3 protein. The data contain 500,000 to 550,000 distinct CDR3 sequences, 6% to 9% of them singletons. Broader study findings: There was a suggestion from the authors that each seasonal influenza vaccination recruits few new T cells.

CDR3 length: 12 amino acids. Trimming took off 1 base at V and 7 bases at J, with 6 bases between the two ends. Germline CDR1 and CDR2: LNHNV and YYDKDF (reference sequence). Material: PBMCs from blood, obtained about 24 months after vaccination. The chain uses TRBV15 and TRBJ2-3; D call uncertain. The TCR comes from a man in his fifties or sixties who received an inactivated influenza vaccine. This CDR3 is CATSRVGNTQYF. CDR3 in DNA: TGTGCCACCAGCAGAGTGGGGAATACGCAGTATTTT.